The entry below describes one TCR beta chain. It lacks a known antigen. It has no much larger one-base neighbor in the sample; base qualities were not kept. The source of the sample is a study of cytomegalovirus exposure and HLA in healthy donors (TCRdb year 2017). With respect to the entire study: An earlier analysis of several hundred of the donors reported about 250 Gb of sequence data and some 100 million unique TCR beta sequences from about 179 million T cells. An early release that covered about 600 HLA-typed donors contained around 300 gigabases of sequencing data and 85 million to 100 million unique TCR sequences. Of the 300 to 400 genotyped donors, 65% to 90% fell in the genetic ancestry cluster associated with self-reported Caucasian donors. The study aimed to test whether cataloging public T cell receptors could reveal signatures of past pathogen exposure. The study profiled the T cell repertoires of fewer than 850 subjects by immunosequencing and related them to cytomegalovirus serostatus. A separate validation cohort of 100 to 150 different subjects was used in addition to the approximately 640-subject first cohort. To predict cytomegalovirus infection status, the study brought together high-throughput TCR immunosequencing, statistical association of individual TCRs with disease status, and machine learning. A later analysis re-examined previously published TCR beta repertoires from more than 550 donors and added high-resolution HLA genotyping to investigate patterns of TCR occurrence. Rather than using new phenotypic data, the later analysis identified candidate immune exposures from TCR beta sequences and from how often those sequences occurred across donors. In an earlier analysis of 587 of the donors, high-throughput TCR beta sequencing was used to judge whether each TCR beta V gene segment behaved as functional or pseudogenic. Donor age, sex, ethnicity and CMV serostatus were collected together with the repertoire data. In a later genetic analysis, genome-wide SNP genotypes for about three fifths of the 666 donors were used, and that subset was treated as a discovery cohort. All discovery cohort repertoires had been generated using a single sequencing platform. HLA typing covered class I and class II loci at four-digit resolution. The number of donors typed differed by locus, with roughly 629-640 for A, B, C, DRB1 and DQB1, 522 for DQA1, 600 to 610 for DPA1, and around 450 for DPB1. Several DR-DQ haplotypes were handled as single units for association and clustering because linkage in the cohort was strong. On average, roughly 240,000 unique TCR beta nucleotide sequences were sequenced per donor among a few hundred genotyped donors of the cohort, with roughly a sixth of those sequences being non-productive.

Paper-wide results and their limitations: Roughly uniform sequencing depth across donors was assumed in presence/absence analyses, although this assumption may not hold. Because HLA typing was missing for some donors at each locus, association tests included only the typed subset. A later analysis found that TCR association rates varied across HLA loci, with DRB1 alleles showing the most associated TCRs and HLA-C alleles the fewest. Assigning TCR associations to individual alleles was difficult when HLA alleles, especially DR and DQ, strongly co-occurred. In both the original and validation cohorts, the classifier was reported to diagnose cytomegalovirus status with high specificity and sensitivity. In a later analysis, some 18,000 TCR beta sequences were associated with specific HLA alleles at a false discovery rate of 0.05. Because counts were too low, seventeen rarely observed V segments, including chromosome 9 orphons, were left out of the earlier analysis of 587 of the donors. Most TCR sequences were seen in very few donors, while some public TCRs were found in many individuals. Correlated functional status among segregating V segments might be attributable to linkage disequilibrium, but an unknown experimental factor could not be ruled out. In a later analysis, HLA-associated TCR beta chains showed more clonal expansion and lower generation probabilities than non-associated chains that were equally common. Only TCR beta chains were sequenced in this cohort, and the absence of alpha or paired-chain data limited detectable features. A later genetic analysis reported fewer N-insertions in productive TCRs among donors in an Asian-associated ancestry cluster than the approximately 670-donor mean. In an earlier analysis of some 500 of the donors, most TCR beta V segments were observed in productive rearrangements about 87% or about 30% of the time, broadly matching IMGT annotations. Some IMGT-functional V segments, including TRBV6-2 and TRBV6-3, could not be told apart with the 87-base-pair reads, so those segments were excluded. The sequencing pipeline was judged likely to have produced a cluster of highly shared sequence variants as a technical artifact. In a later analysis, several top co-occurrence clusters were reported to appear linked to parvovirus B19, influenza, CMV and Epstein-Barr virus. A further reported finding was that TCR beta sequences accurately predicted the HLA-A and HLA-B alleles for most subjects in the first cohort. Immune exposure information for the cohort was limited to CMV serostatus. A total of roughly 160 TCR beta chains were listed by the study as associated with cytomegalovirus. Most CMV-associated TCR beta chains appeared to be HLA-restricted in a later analysis, and the HLA associations seemed to be driven largely by CMV exposure. In a later genetic analysis, a missense DCLRE1C variant was associated with V-gene and J-gene trimming of TCR beta chains, and the association was replicated in an independent cohort. In vitro tests confirmed that a few of the cytomegalovirus-associated TCR beta chains recognize cytomegalovirus antigens. The authors suggested that the approach could potentially be extended to other disease states and immunological phenotypes.

From cysteine to phenylalanine, the CDR3 is 18 amino acids long. Solely the CDR3 DNA is kept, with 54 bases framed from the first base. Per the germline V gene (reference sequence), WNHNN is the CDR1 and SYGVQD is the CDR2. Trimming accounts for 0 bases at V and 0 bases at J, while the number of junction bases matched to no gene is 7. The method behind the library was the immunoSEQ multiplex PCR assay. A mixture of 60 forward primers for TCR Vbeta segments and 13 reverse primers for TCR Jbeta segments was used in the multiplex PCR. Amplification of the CDR3 region of rearranged TCR beta genes was performed with a multiplex PCR assay on genomic DNA. The Illumina HiSeq System was used to sequence the amplified TCR beta libraries as 87-base-pair reads. The authors processed their data as follows. In a later analysis, 80 million or so unique TCR beta chains were counted across the roughly 700 repertoires, and around 11 million of these chains were shared by at least two donors. Raw reads were error-corrected and collapsed into unique sequences with a nearest-neighbor algorithm that merged closely related sequences to remove PCR and sequencing errors. Alignment of CDR3 sequences to IMGT reference sequences was used to assign V, D and J gene segments. For a sequence to be retained, a match of at least six nucleotides was required to both a V gene segment and a J gene segment. Rearrangements were classified as productive when the CDR3 lacked stop codons and remained in frame with V and J, and all other rearrangements were classified as non-productive. CDR3 was defined by IMGT convention, running from the second conserved V-encoded cysteine to the conserved J-encoded phenylalanine. The earlier analysis of about 610 of the donors excluded any sequence lacking an unambiguous match to a single V gene segment. An earlier analysis of approximately 590 of the donors classified V segments as functional when productive rearrangements were above 56.7% and as segregating when the standard deviation between donors was above 5%. A statistical classification framework was built for diagnosing cytomegalovirus status from the catalog of TCR beta chain sequences. A later analysis assigned V and J genes by comparing TCR nucleotide sequences with IMGT/GENE-DB human TR gene sequences. Using the TCRdist pipeline, a later analysis assigned CDR3 sequences along with most-parsimonious VDJ recombination scenarios. A later analysis defined each TCR beta chain by its CDR3 amino acid sequence plus V-gene family, and excluded reads lacking a unique V-gene family. A later analysis removed 592 highly shared, low-generation-probability nucleotide sequences to deal with suspected cross-contamination and a sequencing artifact. In a later analysis, a clonal expansion index for each public chain was calculated from normalized within-repertoire ranks of inferred template counts. In a later analysis, generation probabilities were computed with a VDJ recombination model fitted to out-of-frame rearrangements, and the resulting probabilities were checked against IGoR. Hypergeometric tests were used in a later analysis to score TCR-TCR, TCR-HLA and TCR-CMV co-occurrence, with a repertoire-size bias correction applied to the TCR pairs. In a later analysis, false discovery rates were estimated by permuting HLA or CMV assignments 20 times. In a later analysis, co-occurring TCRs were grouped with DBSCAN, and TCRdist sequence similarity was added when clustering was performed within HLA-allele-positive subsets. Repertoires with fewer than 30,000 or more than 120,000 public chains, plus five repertoires with anomalous nucleotide sharing, were excluded from co-occurrence clustering. As stored in TCRdb, this immuneACCESS dataset retains in-frame rearrangements with V and J assigned. A fraction of the clones does not appear; measured against another copy, unresolved V genes explain less than half of the discrepancy, and the remainder lacks a known reason. That table supplies the V and J calls and clone size; D and trimming were determined from the DNA. The sample contains a few hundred thousand clones, around 73% of them found a single time. The leading ten clones occupy just under 3% of the sample.

The cohort comprised under 700 healthy bone marrow donors. At the time of sampling, all cohort members were nominally healthy, though unrecorded immune exposures were likely present. The donor was CMV seronegative and belonged to the group of 352 seronegative cohort members. A peripheral blood sample was collected from each donor, and TCR beta sequencing was performed on peripheral blood mononuclear cells. The Qiagen DNeasy Blood Extraction Kit was used to extract genomic DNA from the blood cell samples. This receptor chain uses TRBV10-1 and TRBJ2-1, with 8 bases aligning to TRBD2. The TCR was taken from a woman between 25 and 40 years old in good health and CMV-seronegative. The sample comprised PBMCs. The CDR3 sequence is CASSESGITSGSYNEQFF. The DNA is as follows: TGCGCCAGCAGTGAGTCGGGGATTACTAGCGGCTCCTACAATGAGCAGTTCTTC.